This TCR beta chain came from a study of tumor-infiltrating lymphocytes in primary liver carcinoma. Across the whole study: Subjects consisted of male and female patients aged 30 to 69 years. Findings and caveats of the study: Tumor region pairs outstripped tumor-adjacent and tumor-blood pairs in overlap. Blood trailed tumors significantly in top-250-clone fraction (p = 0.039).

Investigators took RNA and DNA out together from roughly 21-30 mg of unsorted bulk tissue. About this clonotype: Antigen unknown. Because it lacks the conserved phenylalanine or tryptophan at the end, this CDR3 is likely a read error.

The investigators made TCR beta cDNA from approximately 510 ng total RNA, using a constant-region primer. Construction of TCR beta libraries relied on three successive nested multiplex PCR rounds employing slightly modified ARM-PCR. The first two PCR rounds, roughly 10 cycles each, used TRBV1-TRBV30 forward primers and a C-beta reverse primer. Each CDR3 protein gets one entry after TCRdb re-called the multiplex PCR reads with MiXCR. The repertoire holds 95,000 to 150,000 distinct CDR3 sequences, with nearly 70% as singletons. J lost 6 bases, V lost 4 bases, and 10 bases had no gene match. CDR3 length: 16 amino acids.

The rearrangement joins TRBV12-3 or TRBV12-4 to TRBJ2-3, with 10 positions matching TRBD2. This sequence originates from a woman aged 55-70 years with primary liver carcinoma and hepatitis B virus infection. Sequenced sample: tumor-adjacent normal liver tissue. CDR3 in amino acids: CASSSLASGRRDTQYL. In DNA, the CDR3 is TGTGCCAGCAGTTCCCTCGCTAGCGGGAGAAGGGATACGCAGTATTTA.